Below, 28 T cell receptor beta chains from the same sample are listed, as sequenced in a study of blood T cell repertoires in COVID-19. TCRdb keeps only in-frame clones here, not all; method: immunoSEQ multiplex PCR. The sample has more than 100,000 clones, around 88% seen once; the top ten hold 3% to 3.5%. The sample taken for sequencing was peripheral blood. The receptors were sampled from a human donor in a cohort sampled during active COVID-19.

This clone came up once. V gene TRBV5-4 combines with J gene TRBJ2-3; 9 bases line up with TRBD2. Germline CDR1 SGHNT, CDR2 YYREEE (reference sequence). J was trimmed by 3 bases and V by 4 bases; bases with no gene match: 3. The CDR3 is 14 residues long. The CDR3 here is CASSLSGRTDTQYF. The CDR3 bases are TGTGCCAGCAGCCTTAGCGGGAGAACAGATACGCAGTATTTT.

The sample holds one count of this clone. The chain carries TRBV19 and TRBJ2-3; perhaps TRBD1 as D (6 bases). Trimming took off 2 bases at V and 0 bases at J, with 15 bases between the two ends. The CDR3 covers 17 residues. The V gene's germline CDR1 is LNHDA and CDR2 SQIVND (reference sequence). This CDR3 is CASSIQGLSTSTDTQYF. The CDR3 DNA reads as TGTGCCAGTAGTATACAGGGGCTGAGTACTAGCACAGATACGCAGTATTTT. Full variable domain (outside the CDR3, taken from reference TRBV19 and TRBJ2-3): DGGITQSPKYLFRKEGQNVTLSCEQNLNHDAMYWYRQDPGQGLRLIYYSQIVNDFQKGDIAEGYSVSREKKESFPLTVTSAQKNPTAFYLCASSIQGLSTSTDTQYFGPGTRLTVL.

This clone was seen a handful of times. The chain employs TRBV2 and TRBJ1-2; D perhaps matches TRBD1 (5 bases). V was trimmed by 8 bases and J by 3 bases, leaving 19 bases between them. Germline values: CDR1 SNHLY, CDR2 FYNNEI. The CDR3 has 15 amino acids. The CDR3 DNA follows: TGTGCCAGCCCCCGGGGGGGGGAGGGGTACTATGGCTACACCTTC. This encodes CASPRGGEGYYGYTF. The full variable domain, its missing parts supplied by reference TRBV2 and TRBJ1-2, is EPEVTQTPSHQVTQMGQEVILRCVPISNHLYFYWYRQILGQKVEFLVSFYNNEISEKSEIFDDQFSVERPDGSNFTLKIRSTKLEDSAMYFCASPRGGEGYYGYTFGSGTRLTVV.

In its sample, this clone was seen a few times. The rearrangement links TRBV7-9 to TRBJ1-5; 11 bases match TRBD1. V gave up 4 bases and J gave up 6 bases; unmatched junction bases: 2. The CDR3 runs 14 residues. Germline V gene lookup returns CDR1 SEHNR and CDR2 FQNEAQ (reference sequence). CDR3 region: CASSSDRGLQPQHF. Here the CDR3 DNA reads TGTGCCAGCAGCTCGGACAGGGGGCTTCAGCCCCAGCATTTT.

The chain links TRBV14 to TRBJ2-1, with D possibly matching TRBD2 (6 bases). Trimming removed 4 bases from V and 10 bases from J, with 20 bases in between. The CDR3 sequence is 15 residues long. Germline V CDR1 and CDR2: SGHDN, FVKESK. DNA of the CDR3: TGTGCCAGCAGCCGTGGACATAAGGGAGGCTGGGAGCAGTTCTTC. Translation: CASSRGHKGGWEQFF.

The chain couples TRBV6-5 to TRBJ1-1, with D perhaps TRBD1 (6 bases). V gave up 8 bases and J gave up 1 base, with 14 bases separating them. Germline CDR1 reads MNHEY; CDR2 reads SVGAGI. The CDR3 contains 14 residues. CDR3 nucleotides: TGTGCCAGCGAAACCGGGACACCGAACACTGAAGCTTTCTTT. Residues: CASETGTPNTEAFF.

The V and J genes are TRBV6-5 and TRBJ1-1; tentatively, D is TRBD1 (6 bases). Germline CDR1 reads MNHEY; CDR2 reads SVGAGI. V lost 2 bases to trimming and J lost 1 base, with 14 bases between them. The CDR3 contains 16 residues. The CDR3 bases are TGTGCCAGCAGTTACATCCGGGGGGCCACGAACACTGAAGCTTTCTTT. Protein sequence: CASSYIRGATNTEAFF.

This clone was counted only a few times. The V gene is TRBV19, the J gene TRBJ2-1, with a possible D match to TRBD2 (6 bases). The germline V gene encodes CDR1 LNHDA and CDR2 SQIVND (reference sequence). This CDR3 is built from 12 residues. Trimming left V 4 bases short and J 6 bases short, with 7 bases between. CDR3 protein: CASSSGVNEQFF. The CDR3 nucleotides read TGTGCCAGTAGTAGCGGGGTCAATGAGCAGTTCTTC.

V and J are TRBV19 and TRBJ2-2, with a possible D match to TRBD2 (6 bases). V dropped 10 bases and J dropped 5 bases, with 23 bases sitting between them. Germline V gives CDR1 LNHDA, CDR2 SQIVND (reference sequence). This CDR3 contains 16 residues. The CDR3 sequence is CATTNSRRAGTGELFF. In DNA, the CDR3 is TGTGCCACCACGAATTCCAGGAGAGCGGGTACCGGGGAGCTGTTTTTT.

The chain couples TRBV7-2 to TRBJ1-3; possibly TRBD1 for D (6 bases). The CDR3 loop spans 18 amino acids. V gave up 1 base and J gave up 0 bases, with 16 bases separating them. Germline V lookup: CDR1 SGHTA, CDR2 FQGNSA. CDR3 nucleotide sequence: TGTGCCAGCAGCTTAGGGTGGCAGGGGCGTCCCTCTGGAAACACCATATATTTT. Translation: CASSLGWQGRPSGNTIYF.

The chain couples TRBV7-2 to TRBJ2-1, with 9 bases fitting TRBD2. J was trimmed by 8 bases and V by 1 base; bases with no gene match: 15. Looked up from germline, CDR1 is SGHTA and CDR2 is FQGNSA. This CDR3 is built from 18 residues. The CDR3 DNA is TGTGCCAGCAGCTTAGTTGGAGTTGGCGGGGGGGCAGGTGATGAGCAGTTCTTC. Translated, it gives CASSLVGVGGGAGDEQFF. The whole variable domain, filled in from reference TRBV7-2 and TRBJ2-1, reads GAGVSQSPSNKVTEKGKDVELRCDPISGHTALYWYRQSLGQGLEFLIYFQGNSAPDKSGLPSDRFSAERTGGSVSTLTIQRTQQEDSAVYLCASSLVGVGGGAGDEQFFGPGTRLTVL.

The rearrangement joins TRBV6-2 or TRBV6-3 to TRBJ2-1; the match to TRBD2 covers 7 bases. The germline gives CDR1 MNHEY, CDR2 SVGEGT. V lost 3 bases and J lost 8; bases outside the gene matches: 1. The CDR3 runs to 12 residues. The CDR3 region has the DNA TGTGCCAGCAGTTATACTAGCGATGAGCAGTTCTTC. This translates into CASSYTSDEQFF.

The chain uses TRBV18 and TRBJ1-5; D gene unclear. Germline V lookup: CDR1 KGHSH, CDR2 LQKENI. V dropped 2 bases and J dropped 6 bases, with 5 bases sitting between them. CDR3 length equals 12 residues. CDR3 bases: TGTGCCAGCTCACCAGAGGGTCAGCCCCAGCATTTT. Its translation is CASSPEGQPQHF.

This clone was counted once. J is TRBJ2-2 and V is TRBV3-1 (or the pseudogene TRBV3-2); 8 bases agree with TRBD1. The CDR3 contains 16 residues. V lost 4 bases and J lost 1; bases outside the gene matches: 5. Germline lookup yields CDR1 LGHDT and CDR2 YNNKEL (reference sequence). The CDR3: CASSPTGTGNTGELFF. Here the CDR3 DNA reads TGTGCCAGCAGCCCGACCGGGACAGGGAACACCGGGGAGCTGTTTTTT.

The chain recombines TRBV2 with TRBJ2-5, with D tentatively TRBD1 (6 bases). The CDR3 is made up of 14 amino acids. Per the germline V gene, CDR1 is SNHLY and CDR2 is FYNNEI. V lost 1 base, J lost 2 bases, and 8 bases lay in between. CDR3 coding DNA: TGTGCCAGCAGTGAAGAAAGGGGGCAAGAGACCCAGTACTTC. Its translation: CASSEERGQETQYF. Full variable domain (remainder filled in from reference TRBV2 and TRBJ2-5): EPEVTQTPSHQVTQMGQEVILRCVPISNHLYFYWYRQILGQKVEFLVSFYNNEISEKSEIFDDQFSVERPDGSNFTLKIRSTKLEDSAMYFCASSEERGQETQYFGPGTRLLVL.

V and J are TRBV13 and TRBJ2-3; 9 bases match TRBD2. In germline, CDR1 is PRHDT, CDR2 FYEKMQ (reference sequence). Unmatched junction bases numbered 13, after V lost 5 bases and J lost 4 bases. The CDR3 sequence is 17 residues long. Here the CDR3 DNA reads TGTGCCAGCAGCACCACAGACATAGCGGGAGACTCAGATACGCAGTATTTT. This translates into CASSTTDIAGDSDTQYF.

This chain joins TRBV7-8 and TRBJ2-2; TRBD1 is a possible D gene (6 bases). The CDR3 consists of 16 residues. Germline V gives CDR1 SGHVS, CDR2 FQNEAQ. V was clipped by 6 bases and J by 0 bases, with 14 bases between them. The CDR3 spells CASSRTELTNTGELFF. CDR3 coding DNA: TGTGCCAGCAGTCGGACAGAACTAACGAACACCGGGGAGCTGTTTTTT.

V usage is TRBV7-9 and J usage is TRBJ1-6; unclear D gene. CDR3 length equals 14 residues. Trimming took off 5 bases at V and 10 bases at J, with 15 bases between the two ends. CDR1 and CDR2 from the germline V gene are SEHNR and FQNEAQ (reference sequence). CDR3 sequence (DNA): TGTGCCAGCAGCCAAGAGGGAGAGGTCTCACCCCTCCACTTT. This sequence encodes CASSQEGEVSPLHF.

This clone was seen only once. The chain recombines TRBV6-5 with TRBJ2-2; D possibly corresponds to TRBD1 (7 bases). Trimming took off 10 bases at V and 3 bases at J, with 15 bases between the two ends. The CDR3 spans 14 residues. The germline gives CDR1 MNHEY, CDR2 SVGAGI. This CDR3 is CANGGGADTGELFF. CDR3 nucleotide sequence: TGTGCCAATGGAGGGGGCGCGGACACCGGGGAGCTGTTTTTT.

The chain links TRBV5-1 to TRBJ1-2; maybe TRBD1 (6 bases). The germline gives CDR1 SGHRS, CDR2 YFSETQ. The CDR3 covers 14 residues. V was shortened by 0 bases and J by 7 bases, with 13 bases between the two germline ends. CDR3 in amino acids: CASSLEGDPRGYTF. CDR3 bases: TGCGCCAGCAGCTTGGAGGGGGATCCGCGTGGCTACACCTTC. Filled out from reference TRBV5-1 and TRBJ1-2, the complete variable domain reads KAGVTQTPRYLIKTRGQQVTLSCSPISGHRSVSWYQQTPGQGLQFLFEYFSETQRNKGNFPGRFSGRQFSNSRSEMNVSTLELGDSALYLCASSLEGDPRGYTFGSGTRLTVV.

The chain uses TRBV18 and TRBJ2-7; 11 bases are a match to TRBD2. After removal of 2 bases from V and 7 bases from J, the junction contained 7 bases not matched to a gene. The CDR3 has 15 amino acids. Germline values: CDR1 KGHSH, CDR2 LQKENI. In nucleotides, the CDR3 is TGTGCCAGCTCACCAGGAGTAGCGGGGGGGCGGGAGCAGTACTTC. Its translation: CASSPGVAGGREQYF.

This chain uses TRBV28 with TRBJ2-1, with D maybe TRBD2 (5 bases). V lost 1 base to trimming and J lost 14 bases, with 18 bases between them. There are 14 residues in the CDR3. The germline gives CDR1 MDHEN, CDR2 SYDVKM. CDR3 in amino acids: CASSLSPTGRAEFF. The CDR3 DNA follows: TGTGCCAGCAGTTTATCCCCCACGGGGAGAGCGGAGTTCTTC.

The chain combines TRBV4-1 with TRBJ1-4; D not certain. Trimming pared 4 bases from V and 4 bases from J, leaving 7 bases between. Looked up from germline, CDR1 is MGHRA and CDR2 is YSYEKL. The CDR3 sequence is 13 residues long. CDR3 DNA sequence: TGCGCCAGCAGCCTCAGGTTTAATGAAAAACTGTTTTTT. It specifies CASSLRFNEKLFF.

The chain recombines TRBV5-6 with TRBJ1-1; 7 bases fit TRBD1. Germline CDR1 reads SGHDT; CDR2 reads YYEEEE. The junction had 5 bases not matched to a gene; V was cut back by 2 bases and J by 1 base. This CDR3 is 15 amino acids long. The CDR3 is CASSFGTVWNTEAFF. The CDR3 DNA is TGTGCCAGCAGCTTCGGGACAGTGTGGAACACTGAAGCTTTCTTT. The complete variable domain, with remaining parts taken from reference TRBV5-6 and TRBJ1-1, reads DAGVTQSPTHLIKTRGQQVTLRCSPKSGHDTVSWYQQALGQGPQFIFQYYEEEERQRGNFPDRFSGHQFPNYSSELNVNALLLGDSALYLCASSFGTVWNTEAFFGQGTRLTVV.

As for this clone: Germline is not matched at one junction end, which may reflect a read error. The chain uses TRBV7-7 and TRBJ2-3; TRBD1 aligns across 9 bases. Germline assignment: CDR1 SSHAT and CDR2 FNYEAQ (reference sequence). This CDR3 is 15 amino acids long. CDR3 sequence reads: CASSYGTGRFDTQYF. In DNA, the CDR3 is TGTGCTAGCAGCTACGGGACAGGGAGATTTGATACGCAGTATTTT. The full variable domain, with the rest looked up from reference TRBV7-7 and TRBJ2-3, is GAGVSQSPRYKVTKRGQDVTLRCDPISSHATLYWYQQALGQGPEFLTYFNYEAQPDKSGLPSDRFSAERPEGSISTLTIQRTEQRDSAMYRCASSYGTGRFDTQYFGPGTRLTVL.

The chain couples TRBV27 to TRBJ2-1, with 11 bases identical to TRBD2. Germline V CDR1 and CDR2: MNHEY, SMNVEV (reference sequence). The V and J ends lost 5 bases and 8 bases, in that order; junction bases with no gene match: 11. The CDR3 consists of 16 residues. Written as DNA, the CDR3 is TGTGCCAGCAGTCCCCCTCGACTAGCGGGAAGGTATGAGCAGTTCTTC. Encoded protein: CASSPPRLAGRYEQFF.

The chain uses TRBV6-5 and TRBJ1-2, with 8 bases fitting TRBD1. Germline V gene lookup returns CDR1 MNHEY and CDR2 SVGAGI. The CDR3 runs to 12 residues. After removal of 6 bases from V and 5 bases from J, the junction contained 2 bases not matched to a gene. In nucleotides, the CDR3 is TGTGCCAGCAGGGACAGGGTTTATGGCTACACCTTC. It is translated as CASRDRVYGYTF.

The gene calls are TRBV25-1 and TRBJ2-3; 8 nucleotides line up with TRBD1. This CDR3 contains 13 residues. V gave up 3 bases and J gave up 4 bases; unmatched junction bases: 0. In germline, CDR1 is MGHDK, CDR2 SYGVNS. DNA of the CDR3: TGTGCCAGCAGTGAGACAGGGGCAGATACGCAGTATTTT. This sequence encodes CASSETGADTQYF.